A single T cell receptor (beta chain) is shown here with its context. In this sample, this clonotype turned up many times. Its target antigen remains unknown. The sample holds no much larger clone one base away, and base qualities are not on file. The data belong to a study of identical twins (dated by TCRdb to the mid-2010s). In terms of the full investigation: The study deep-sequenced TCR alpha and beta repertoires from monozygotic twins, unrelated adults of various ages and cord blood to test whether fetal clonotypes persist. To rule out contamination, the twin experiments were replicated at different times with different library preparation protocols. Paper-wide results and their limitations: A weaker excess of twin sharing was found in beta out-of-frame sequences because the signal-to-noise ratio was lowered by fewer shared sequences. Because the same donors could not be followed over many years, the conclusions depended on cross-sectional statistical analysis. Invariant T cells such as MAIT and iNKT could partly confound zero-insertion analyses, though diverse VJ usage argued against this for most clonotypes. Compared with coincidental sharing between unrelated individuals, an excess of low generation-probability sequences was observed among out-of-frame TCR alpha sequences shared between twins. Abundant cord blood beta clonotypes carried fewer insertions; young adult naive repertoires showed a weaker similar trend, while memory repertoires showed none. Out-of-frame TCR alpha sharing in monozygotic twins was systematically underestimated by recombination models, whereas sharing between unrelated individuals was in agreement with the recombination models.

Only healthy Caucasian donors were included. The twin cohort comprised three pairs of female monozygotic twins, all aged about 18 to 30 years. Miltenyi CD45RO+ enrichment and human naive T-cell isolation kits were used to isolate memory (CD45RO+) and naive T cells from PBMC. The germline V gene gives CDR1 as SGDLS and CDR2 as YYNGEE. The CDR3 has 16 amino acids, counting the end cysteine and phenylalanine. Left in the record is the CDR3 DNA by itself, 48 bases read in frame from the first base. Relative to germline, V is 4 bases shorter and J is 3 bases shorter, with 20 bases between their ends. The library came from 5' RACE. The sequencer was an Illumina HiSeq 2000. A universal primer binding site was introduced by template switching, and a unique molecular identifier was present in the final cDNA, enabling accurate counting of TCR cDNA molecules. First-strand cDNA for TCR alpha and beta chains was synthesized from specific primers in the conserved constant-segment region. To control for contamination, each cDNA library was double barcoded with a SMART-Mk sample barcode plus Illumina barcodes. Two successive PCR steps introduced TruSeq adapter sequences along with Illumina sample barcodes. TCR alpha and beta cDNA libraries were sequenced on the Illumina HiSeq platform with custom primers. From the authors' description of their analysis: Raw reads were processed with MiGEC to extract unique molecular identifiers, and MiXCR was used to determine CDR3 positions. For each individual, recombination models were inferred using an EM algorithm with the repgenHMM and IGoR tools. The tcR package in R was used for shared clonotype analysis, with sharing normalized by the product of cloneset sizes. To study raw recombination free of thymic and clonal selection effects, out-of-frame nonproductive sequences were analyzed. The public sequencing data were trimmed at Q25 with fastp and processed into clonotypes with MiXCR by TCRdb, which kept only in-frame beta chains. CDR3 protein duplicates are merged, each entry listing the most common genes and DNA. What appears here as the V and J calls and clone size reflects TCRdb's work, not the paper's. The sample table holds a few hundred thousand distinct CDR3 sequences, of which roughly 13% were seen once. The ten biggest clones cover more than 3.5% of the sample.

The data also belong to a second study, concerning yellow fever vaccine responses in identical twins. Per the second study: According to the authors, the vaccine-induced T cell response in identical twins seemed to be partly convergent and partly specific to each individual. In identical twins, the study followed T cell clones that responded to the vaccine with precision.

The TCR was taken from a woman under 30 in good health. The sample consisted of memory (CD45RO+) T cells sorted from blood. The cell subset or site label for this specimen denotes: CD45RO+ enriched T cells. Rearrangement joined TRBV9 to TRBJ2-7, with a weak D call of TRBD1 (6 bases match). The CDR3 here reads CASSPRIAGTNYEQYF. In nucleotide form, the sequence is TGTGCCAGCAGCCCCAGGATCGCTGGGACAAACTACGAGCAGTACTTC.